This TCR beta chain was captured by sequencing in a study of blood T cell repertoires in COVID-19. Study at large: The study drew acute and convalescent COVID-19 samples from the United States, Italy and Spain.

Individuals aged roughly 18 to 95 years were recruited from 24 US areas. Cohort 3 recovery required two negative PCRs, clearance, or symptom resolution. Here immunoSEQ multiplex PCR was the method, and the copy in TCRdb shows in-frame clones only, minus some. Among 200,000 to 250,000 clones listed, 84% were seen once. The sequencing input was PBMCs or T cells enriched from blood (not recorded which). The clonotype originates from a woman between 35 and 50 years old who had recovered from COVID-19.

CDR3 amino acids: CATSDFGDNSGELFF. CDR3 in DNA: TGTGCCACCAGTGATTTCGGGGACAACTCCGGGGAGCTGTTTTTT. This rearrangement joins TRBV24-1 to TRBJ2-2; weak D call: TRBD1 (6 bases). With 1 base removed from V and 6 bases from J, the gap between germline ends came to 11 bases. The germline CDR1 and CDR2 sequences are KGHDR and SFDVKD. The CDR3 consists of 15 residues.